These 2 T cell receptor beta chains were sequenced from one sample in a study of T cells in Graves' hyperthyroidism and ophthalmopathy. TCR beta CDR3 sequences were amplified from RNA transcripts. First-round RT-PCR of the TCR CDR3 relied on the HTBI primer set. TCRdb passed the multiplex PCR reads through MiXCR, listing each CDR3 protein once. The sample records fewer than 800,000 distinct CDR3 sequences, over 15% being singletons. Input material: blood. These receptor sequences come from a man between 18 and 29 years old with Graves' hyperthyroidism.

On this clonotype itself: It may be a read error: a sequence one base away is much more abundant. V gene TRBV5-1 combines with J gene TRBJ1-2; TRBD1 is a possible D gene (5 bases). CDR3 length: 14 amino acids. In germline, CDR1 is SGHRS, CDR2 YFSETQ. The ends were cut back, 3 bases at V and 6 bases at J, with 15 bases in the middle. The CDR3 loop reads CASSSWGTAHGYTF. For the CDR3, the DNA is TGCGCCAGCAGCTCGTGGGGGACTGCTCATGGCTACACCTTC.

There are many counts of this clonotype. V is TRBV5-5 and J is TRBJ1-1; D gene uncertain. The V gene's germline CDR1 is SGHKS and CDR2 YYEKEE (reference sequence). The CDR3 is 14 amino acids. Trimming took 0 bases from V and 0 from J, leaving 6 bases between them. Written as DNA, the CDR3 is TGTGCCAGCAGCTTGGTACTCATGAACACTGAAGCTTTCTTT. Encoded protein: CASSLVLMNTEAFF.